Below are 29 T cell receptor beta chains sequenced from a single sample in a study of T cells in women clearing cervical HPV infection. Sequencing was performed with immunoSEQ multiplex PCR; in TCRdb, only in-frame clones are kept and a portion is missing. In total, the table holds 49,000 or so clones. The sequenced sample was blood buffy coat. These receptors were obtained from a woman aged 18 to 75 with a cervical HPV16 infection that either progressed to CIN3+ or cleared (not recorded which).

With regard to this clone: The read terminates 3 residues before the CDR3 end, so the remaining end is supplied by the germline J gene. The chain employs TRBV18 and TRBJ2-7; 8 bases map to TRBD1. V lost 3 bases, J lost 4 bases, and 5 bases stayed unmatched. The CDR3 sequence is 14 residues long. Germline loops: CDR1 KGHSH, CDR2 LQKENI. The CDR3: CASSPDRVGYEQYF. The part of the CDR3 DNA that was read is TGTGCCAGCTCACCGGACAGGGTAGGGTACGAG.

Points on this clone: The junction departs from germline at one end; a sequencing error may be responsible. Read data end 3 residues before the CDR3 end; the end is taken from the germline J gene. V usage is TRBV29-1 and J usage is TRBJ1-2; D is uncertain. The germline V gene encodes CDR1 SQVTM and CDR2 ANQGSEA. The CDR3 sequence is 14 residues long. The CDR3 DNA, read in part, is TGCAGCGTTGAGACGGGGATCCCTAAGTATGGC. Its translation is CSVETGIPKYG. The whole CDR3 reads CSVETGIPKYGYTF. The variable domain in full, completed from reference TRBV29-1 and TRBJ1-2, reads SAVISQKPSRDICQRGTSLTIQCQVDSQVTMMFWYRQQPGQSLTLIATANQGSEATYESGFVIDKFPISRPNLTFSTLTVSNMSPEDSSIYLCSVETGIPKYGYTFGSGTRLTVV.

Concerning this clone: The junction shows a germline mismatch at one end, possibly a read error. With the read ending 3 residues before the CDR3 end, the germline J gene is used to fill in that end. The same CDR3 arises from other DNA sequences in this sample as well. This sequence joins TRBV29-1 and TRBJ1-3; D is unclear. The CDR3 runs to 13 residues. From germline, CDR1 is SQVTM and CDR2 ANQGSEA. CDR3 amino acids: CSVVSGDGNTIYF. The CDR3 bases that were read are TGCAGCGTTGTTTCCGGGGATGGAAACACG.

Comments on this clone: The read stops 3 residues short of the end of the CDR3; the missing end is completed from the germline J gene. The rearrangement uses TRBV7-9 and TRBJ1-5; D is ambiguous. Germline V lookup: CDR1 SEHNR, CDR2 FQNEAQ (reference sequence). Deletions cut 2 bases from V and 0 bases from J, with 2 bases between. CDR3 size: 13 residues. CDR3 region: CASSLLSNQPQHF. The DNA read from the CDR3 is TGTGCCAGCAGCTTACTTAGCAATCAGCCC.

Turning to this clone: From the germline J gene comes the end of the CDR3, since the read stops 3 residues before it. The rearrangement links TRBV19 to TRBJ2-7; TRBD1 aligns across 9 bases. CDR1 and CDR2 (germline): LNHDA, SQIVND (reference sequence). This CDR3 is built from 14 residues. Losses at the gene ends were 4 bases for V and 6 bases for J; bases not matched to a gene: 7. The CDR3 DNA, read in part, is TGTGCCAGTAGTAGGGGACAGGGTTACGGCGAG. Translating it yields CASSRGQGYGE. The CDR3 in full is CASSRGQGYGEQYF.

Points on this clone: The observed sequence ends 3 residues before the CDR3 terminus, with the missing tail filled in from the germline J gene. The chain is built from TRBV2 and TRBJ1-2; D is perhaps TRBD1 (6 bases). V lost 1 base, J lost 0 bases, and 12 bases lay in between. Germline CDR1 and CDR2: SNHLY and FYNNEI. The CDR3 is 16 amino acids. Partial CDR3 DNA: TGTGCCAGCAGTGAAGGTCGAGGGGGAGCTAACTATGGC. This gives the protein CASSEGRGGANYG. The complete CDR3 reads CASSEGRGGANYGYTF. Full variable domain (remainder filled in from reference TRBV2 and TRBJ1-2): EPEVTQTPSHQVTQMGQEVILRCVPISNHLYFYWYRQILGQKVEFLVSFYNNEISEKSEIFDDQFSVERPDGSNFTLKIRSTKLEDSAMYFCASSEGRGGANYGYTFGSGTRLTVV.

Details on this clone: The read gets to within 3 residues of the CDR3 end, and the germline J gene fills in the rest. The genes are TRBV7-3 and TRBJ2-3; 8 positions agree with TRBD2. This CDR3 is built from 15 residues. Trimming took 3 bases from V and 0 from J; bases not matched to a gene: 2. Germline values: CDR1 SGHTA, CDR2 FQGTGA. This chain's CDR3 is CASSFSGTSTDTQYF. Partial CDR3 DNA: TGTGCCAGCAGCTTTAGCGGGACTAGCACAGATACG.

Turning to this clone: The CDR3 end is not reached by the read, which stops 3 residues before it; the germline J gene fills it in. This chain joins TRBV11-2 and TRBJ2-3; the D gene is possibly TRBD1 (7 bases). Germline assignment: CDR1 SGHAT and CDR2 FQNNGV. The CDR3 runs 15 residues. The V end was cut by 6 bases, the J end by 4 bases, with 17 bases between. The part of the CDR3 DNA that was read is TGTGCCAGCAGGGAGGGACAGACCCTAGCAGATACG. Translation: CASREGQTLADT. The whole CDR3 is CASREGQTLADTQYF.

A word on this clone: The read comes to an end 3 residues before the CDR3 does, leaving the germline J gene to fill in the end. V and J are TRBV7-3 and TRBJ2-3; D may be TRBD1 (5 bases). Germline CDR1 SGHTA, CDR2 FQGTGA. The CDR3 covers 15 residues. Trimming took off 5 bases at V and 2 bases at J, with 14 bases between the two ends. Here the CDR3 reads CASSPRQSPTDTQYF. The CDR3 bases that were read are TGTGCCAGCAGCCCCAGACAGTCCCCCACAGATACG. The variable domain in full, completed from reference TRBV7-3 and TRBJ2-3, reads GAGVSQTPSNKVTEKGKYVELRCDPISGHTALYWYRQSLGQGPEFLIYFQGTGAADDSGLPNDRFFAVRPEGSVSTLKIQRTERGDSAVYLCASSPRQSPTDTQYFGPGTRLTVL.

Notes on this clone: The sequence runs out 3 residues before the end of the CDR3; the remainder is reconstructed from the germline J gene. J is TRBJ1-1 and V is TRBV7-9, with a weak D call TRBD1 (5 bases). The germline gives CDR1 SEHNR, CDR2 FQNEAQ (reference sequence). The CDR3 loop spans 15 amino acids. V lost 2 bases and J lost 4, with 14 bases in between. The sequenced CDR3 bases are TGTGCCAGCAGCTTATCGTTGGGGGGGAGCACTGAA. Residues: CASSLSLGGSTE. The whole CDR3 protein reads CASSLSLGGSTEAFF.

About this clone itself: Read coverage stops 3 residues before the CDR3 terminus; the germline J gene supplies the remainder. This chain connects TRBV5-1 to TRBJ2-4; perhaps TRBD1 as D (6 bases). V lost 4 bases and J 0 bases, leaving 14 bases between the germline ends. Germline CDR1 is SGHRS and CDR2 is YFSETQ. This CDR3 comprises 16 residues. CDR3 protein: CASSPQGTLAKNIQYF. CDR3 bases read: TGCGCCAGCAGCCCTCAGGGGACCTTAGCCAAAAACATT.

For this clone: The CDR3 end lies 3 residues beyond the end of the read and is filled in from the germline J gene. The chain links TRBV7-3 to TRBJ2-7; weak D call: TRBD2 (6 bases). Germline V gene sequence: CDR1 SGHTA, CDR2 FQGTGA. The CDR3 contains 15 residues. The V end was cut by 2 bases, the J end by 3 bases, with 14 bases between. CDR3 DNA, as far as it was read: TGTGCCAGCAGCTTAGGACTACCCCCTTTCTACGAG. Amino acid sequence: CASSLGLPPFYE. The CDR3 in full is CASSLGLPPFYEQYF.

Worth noting for this clone: The CDR3 goes on 3 residues after the read ends, and that part is filled in from the germline J gene. The rearrangement joins TRBV2 to TRBJ2-5, with D uncertain. Looked up from germline, CDR1 is SNHLY and CDR2 is FYNNEI. The CDR3 has 12 residues. The V gene lost 4 bases and the J gene lost 1 base, with 4 bases spanning the gap. This CDR3 reads CASSALQETQYF. CDR3 DNA, as far as it was read: TGTGCCAGCAGTGCACTCCAAGAGACC.

Concerning this clone: The CDR3 end falls 3 residues outside the read, so it is completed with the germline J gene. This chain connects TRBV18 to TRBJ1-1; 7 nucleotides agree with TRBD1. Germline V gene data show CDR1 as KGHSH and CDR2 as LQKENI. V shed 4 bases and J 3 bases; nucleotides not matched to a gene: 8. This CDR3 is 15 amino acids long. CDR3 sequence: CASSQGTVFDTEAFF. The part of the CDR3 DNA that was read is TGTGCCAGCTCACAGGGGACAGTGTTTGACACTGAA.

Details on this clone: The DNA ends 3 residues before the CDR3 does, and the rest of the CDR3 is filled in from the germline J gene. This chain uses TRBV4-1 with TRBJ2-7; no clear D. With 0 bases removed from V and 0 bases from J, the gap between germline ends came to 9 bases. This CDR3 has 15 residues. Germline V gene sequence: CDR1 MGHRA, CDR2 YSYEKL. CDR3: CASSQEYRPSYEQYF. Partial CDR3 DNA: TGCGCCAGCAGCCAAGAATACAGACCCTCCTACGAG.

On this clone: The read ends 3 residues before the CDR3 terminus; that terminus is restored from the germline J gene. The chain links TRBV2 to TRBJ2-2; 8 nucleotides line up with TRBD1. The J segment lost 2 bases and the V segment lost 3 bases, leaving 8 bases of the junction unmatched. Germline V gene data show CDR1 as SNHLY and CDR2 as FYNNEI. CDR3 length: 17 amino acids. The sequenced CDR3 bases are TGTGCCAGCAGTGAGAGTTTGGGACAGGCCAACACCGGGGAG. Protein sequence: CASSESLGQANTGE. The full CDR3 protein is CASSESLGQANTGELFF.

With respect to this clone: Coverage ceases 3 residues before the CDR3 finishes, and the germline J gene fills in the end. The rearrangement joins TRBV6-4 to TRBJ2-1; 9 bases agree with TRBD2. V lost 1 base and J lost 8; bases outside the gene matches: 6. Germline V CDR1 and CDR2: MRHNA, SNTAGT. The CDR3 is made up of 15 amino acids. CDR3 bases read: TGTGCCAGCAGTGACTATAGCGGGAGTACGGATGAG. Its translation: CASSDYSGSTDE. The CDR3 reads in full as CASSDYSGSTDEQFF.

On this clone itself: With the read ending 3 residues before the CDR3 end, the germline J gene is used to fill in that end. V is TRBV6-1 and J is TRBJ2-1; 7 bases match TRBD1. CDR1 MNHNS and CDR2 SASEGT come from the germline V gene. After removal of 0 bases from V and 8 bases from J, the junction contained 13 bases not matched to a gene. The CDR3 has 17 residues. The sequenced CDR3 bases are TGTGCCAGCAGTGAAGCGGCAACTGGGACAGCCTGGGATGAG. Translating gives CASSEAATGTAWDE. The whole CDR3 protein is CASSEAATGTAWDEQFF.

Of note for this clone: The read is 3 residues too short to cover the CDR3 end, so that end is filled in from the germline J gene. This rearrangement joins TRBV10-3 to TRBJ1-2; 10 positions agree with TRBD1. Germline-derived CDR1 and CDR2 are ENHRY and SYGVKD. There are 15 residues in the CDR3. The V and J ends lost 6 bases and 3 bases, in that order; junction bases with no gene match: 7. CDR3 in amino acids: CAIRDRGSGDYGYTF. Incomplete CDR3 DNA: TGTGCCATCAGGGACAGGGGGAGCGGGGACTATGGC.

Remarks on this clone: The read ends 3 residues before the CDR3 terminus; that terminus is restored from the germline J gene. The rearrangement joins TRBV18 to TRBJ1-2, with D tentatively TRBD1 (6 bases). The germline V and J ends were trimmed by 1 base and 4 bases, with 10 bases remaining between them. This CDR3 is 14 amino acids long. Per germline, CDR1 KGHSH and CDR2 LQKENI. The CDR3 protein is CASSPQQGRYGYTF. Partial CDR3 DNA: TGTGCCAGCTCACCACAACAGGGCCGCTATGGC. Complete variable domain (other parts from reference TRBV18 and TRBJ1-2): NAGVMQNPRHLVRRRGQEARLRCSPMKGHSHVYWYRQLPEEGLKFMVYLQKENIIDESGMPKERFSAEFPKEGPSILRIQQVVRGDSAAYFCASSPQQGRYGYTFGSGTRLTVV.

In regard to this clone: The CDR3 extends 3 residues past the end of the read, so its final part is completed from the germline J gene. The chain recombines TRBV19 with TRBJ2-1, with D possibly TRBD1 on 6 matching bases. Germline V CDR1 and CDR2: LNHDA, SQIVND (reference sequence). The CDR3 totals 15 residues. Deletions cut 4 bases from V and 2 bases from J, with 12 bases between. CDR3 DNA (partial): TGTGCCAGTAGTAGAGCCGGGACACCCTACAATGAG. Translating gives CASSRAGTPYNE. The whole CDR3 sequence is CASSRAGTPYNEQFF.

As to this clone: The read ends 3 residues early relative to the CDR3; the germline J gene fills the gap. V is TRBV7-9 and J is TRBJ2-5, with D unresolved. The length of the CDR3 is 14 residues. Germline V CDR1 and CDR2: SEHNR, FQNEAQ (reference sequence). The V end was cut by 5 bases, the J end by 7 bases, with 17 bases between. The sequenced CDR3 bases are TGTGCCAGCAGCCCCTTCGAGACACCATGGACC. It encodes CASSPFETPWT. Given in full, the CDR3 is CASSPFETPWTQYF.

In regard to this clone: The DNA ends 3 residues before the CDR3 does, and the rest of the CDR3 is filled in from the germline J gene. J is TRBJ1-1 and V is TRBV10-3; tentative D call: TRBD1 (6 bases). The germline V gene encodes CDR1 ENHRY and CDR2 SYGVKD. Trimming removed 0 bases from V and 6 bases from J, with 17 bases in between. The CDR3 has 16 residues. CDR3: CAISESGGGAHSEAFF. CDR3 DNA, as far as it was read: TGTGCCATCAGTGAGTCGGGGGGGGGCGCTCATTCTGAA.

Comments on this clone: The read gets to within 3 residues of the CDR3 end, and the germline J gene fills in the rest. V gene TRBV7-2 combines with J gene TRBJ1-4; D is unclear. This CDR3 comprises 13 residues. V lost 2 bases and J 8 bases, leaving 9 bases between the germline ends. Per the germline V gene, CDR1 is SGHTA and CDR2 is FQGNSA. CDR3 DNA (partial): TGTGCCAGCAGCTTATTTTCGCGGGAAAAA. Protein sequence: CASSLFSREK. The full CDR3 is CASSLFSREKLFF. Together with reference TRBV7-2 and TRBJ1-4, the CDR3 gives the full variable domain: GAGVSQSPSNKVTEKGKDVELRCDPISGHTALYWYRQSLGQGLEFLIYFQGNSAPDKSGLPSDRFSAERTGGSVSTLTIQRTQQEDSAVYLCASSLFSREKLFFGSGTQLSVL.

A remark on this clone: The CDR3 extends 3 residues past the end of the read, so its final part is completed from the germline J gene. The chain links TRBV7-9 to TRBJ1-2; D possibly corresponds to TRBD1 (6 bases). Germline V gene data show CDR1 as SEHNR and CDR2 as FQNEAQ (reference sequence). The CDR3 consists of 12 residues. The V and J ends lost 1 base and 7 bases respectively, with 7 bases between them. The sequenced part of the CDR3 DNA is TGTGCCAGCAGCTTAGGAGGGGGTGGC. This codes for CASSLGGGG. The entire CDR3 is CASSLGGGGYTF.

With regard to this clone: The read comes to an end 3 residues before the CDR3 does, leaving the germline J gene to fill in the end. The J gene is TRBJ1-5, the V gene TRBV6-1; the D gene is possibly TRBD1 (5 bases). Germline-derived CDR1 and CDR2 are MNHNS and SASEGT. Trimming cost V 1 base and J 6 bases, with 10 bases left between them. There are 14 residues in the CDR3. CDR3 DNA, as far as it was read: TGTGCCAGCAGTGAAGTTGAGGGGAGTCAGCCC. Translating it yields CASSEVEGSQP. The complete CDR3 sequence is CASSEVEGSQPQHF.

Concerning this clone: The missing CDR3 end, 3 residues past where the read stops, is filled in from the germline J gene. This chain links TRBV25-1 with TRBJ2-2; perhaps TRBD2 as D (6 bases). Per the germline V gene, CDR1 is MGHDK and CDR2 is SYGVNS. The CDR3 is 13 amino acids. The part of the CDR3 DNA that was read is TGTGCCAGCAGTGTCCGGACTAATGAAAAG. Its translation is CASSVRTNEK. The full CDR3 protein reads CASSVRTNEKLFF.

A word on this clone: The CDR3 extends 3 residues past the end of the read, so its final part is completed from the germline J gene. The V and J genes are TRBV12-3 or TRBV12-4 and TRBJ1-1, with D tentatively TRBD1 (5 bases). The CDR3 is 16 residues long. Trimming shortened V by 5 bases and J by 3 bases, and 19 bases separated the two germline ends. The CDR3 DNA, read in part, is TGTGCCAGCAGTCCAAGGGGCCAGGGAATATACACTGAA. Translated: CASSPRGQGIYTE. The CDR3, in full, reads CASSPRGQGIYTEAFF.

Concerning this clone: The DNA ends 3 residues before the CDR3 does, and the rest of the CDR3 is filled in from the germline J gene. This chain uses TRBV5-1 with TRBJ2-3; no reliable D call. Trimming took 0 bases from V and 2 from J, leaving 4 bases between them. The CDR3 runs 13 residues. The germline V gene encodes CDR1 SGHRS and CDR2 YFSETQ. The covered CDR3 bases are TGCGCCAGCAGCTTGGTAGTCACAGATACG. Translated: CASSLVVTDT. In full, the CDR3 is CASSLVVTDTQYF.